Listed here are 22 T cell receptor beta chains from one sample, sequenced in a study of blood T cell repertoires in COVID-19. Sequenced by immunoSEQ multiplex PCR; TCRdb stores in-frame clones only, minus some. This table has some 160,000 clones, approximately 86% appearing once. Sequences were obtained from PBMCs or T cells enriched from blood (not recorded which). Every receptor here comes from a middle-aged woman who had recovered from COVID-19.

The CDR3 DNA reads TGCGCCAGCAGCCAGCCCGCCGGGTGGGGGGAGAACACTGAAGCTTTCTTT. Translating gives CASSQPAGWGENTEAFF. V gene TRBV4-1 combines with J gene TRBJ1-1; D is perhaps TRBD1 (5 bases). The CDR3 covers 17 residues. Germline V lookup: CDR1 MGHRA, CDR2 YSYEKL. V lost 3 bases and J lost 1, with 18 bases in between.

The chain has TRBV4-1 and TRBJ2-7; 10 bases fit TRBD1. J lost 0 bases, V lost 5 bases, and 4 bases had no gene match. The CDR3 has 15 amino acids. The V gene's germline CDR1 is MGHRA and CDR2 YSYEKL. The CDR3 DNA reads as TGCGCCAGCAGCTCCGGGACAGGGGCCTCCTACGAGCAGTACTTC. This gives the protein CASSSGTGASYEQYF.

This sequence joins TRBV19 and TRBJ1-3, with D tentatively TRBD1 (5 bases). The ends were cut back, 3 bases at V and 0 bases at J, with 12 bases in the middle. This CDR3 comprises 16 residues. Germline V gene sequence: CDR1 LNHDA, CDR2 SQIVND (reference sequence). The CDR3 loop is CASSIVRDFSGNTIYF. The CDR3 DNA reads TGTGCCAGTAGTATCGTCAGGGACTTCTCTGGAAACACCATATATTTT.

This clone showed up just once. The chain links TRBV30 to TRBJ1-3; TRBD1 might be the D (5 bases). This CDR3 is built from 15 residues. Germline values: CDR1 GTSNPN, CDR2 SVGIG (reference sequence). The V end was cut by 0 bases, the J end by 2 bases, with 11 bases between. The CDR3 reads CAWSVLQGAGNTIYF. The CDR3 region has the DNA TGTGCCTGGAGTGTATTGCAGGGCGCTGGAAACACCATATATTTT.

This chain connects TRBV12-5 to TRBJ2-1; D might be TRBD2 (6 bases). This CDR3 comprises 14 residues. The germline gives CDR1 LGHNT, CDR2 FRNRAP. Trimming took off 2 bases at V and 9 bases at J, with 14 bases between the two ends. This CDR3 reads CASGLSSLGGEQFF. CDR3 in DNA: TGTGCTAGTGGTTTGTCCTCCCTCGGGGGTGAGCAGTTCTTC.

The rearrangement joins TRBV9 to TRBJ2-5; a weak D match, TRBD1 (6 bases). With 2 bases removed from V and 1 base from J, the gap between germline ends came to 15 bases. The CDR3 has 16 amino acids. Per germline, CDR1 SGDLS and CDR2 YYNGEE. The DNA for the CDR3 is TGTGCCAGCAGCGTCCTGGGGGCTAGGACCCAAGAGACCCAGTACTTC. Its protein product is CASSVLGARTQETQYF.

This chain links TRBV11-2 with TRBJ2-3, with 7 bases aligning to TRBD2. Germline CDR1 SGHAT, CDR2 FQNNGV. This CDR3 region has 16 residues. The V gene end was trimmed by 6 bases and the J gene end by 0 bases; junction bases not matched to a gene: 9. CDR3 nucleotide sequence: TGTGCCAGCAGGGGGTGGGAGCGGGGAAGCACAGATACGCAGTATTTT. Residues: CASRGWERGSTDTQYF.

This clone occurred once. The chain is built from TRBV3-1 (or the pseudogene TRBV3-2) and TRBJ1-2; D not resolved. V dropped 4 bases and J dropped 4 bases, with 10 bases sitting between them. CDR1 is LGHDT, CDR2 YNNKEL, per germline (reference sequence). This CDR3 region has 13 residues. The CDR3, as DNA: TGTGCCAGCAGCCCCAGGCCGACCTATGGCTACACCTTC. Its protein is CASSPRPTYGYTF.

The V call is TRBV19, the J call TRBJ1-2, with 10 nucleotides matching TRBD1. The CDR3 has 15 residues. In germline, CDR1 is LNHDA, CDR2 SQIVND (reference sequence). The J segment lost 3 bases and the V segment lost 5 bases, leaving 6 bases of the junction unmatched. The CDR3 coding sequence is TGTGCCAGTAGTGGGGGGGGACAGGGGTACTATGGCTACACCTTC. This translates into CASSGGGQGYYGYTF.

The chain joins TRBV7-3 to TRBJ1-6; TRBD1 aligns across 7 bases. This CDR3 contains 13 residues. After removal of 5 bases from V and 7 bases from J, the junction contained 2 bases not matched to a gene. CDR1 is SGHTA and CDR2 is FQGTGA in the germline V gene. The DNA for the CDR3 is TGTGCCAGCAGCCCACAGGGGAATTCACCCCTCCACTTT. Its translation: CASSPQGNSPLHF.

The V gene is TRBV7-9, the J gene TRBJ1-1; TRBD1 matches 10 bases. Germline CDR1 SEHNR, CDR2 FQNEAQ (reference sequence). With V trimmed by 7 bases and J by 11 bases, 13 bases remained unmatched. The CDR3 spans 14 residues. The CDR3 protein is CASNPGQGVSDAFF. The CDR3 coding sequence is TGTGCCAGCAATCCCGGACAGGGGGTCTCGGACGCTTTCTTT.

V gene TRBV9 combines with J gene TRBJ1-2, with 7 positions matching TRBD1. V lost 0 bases to trimming and J lost 4 bases; unmatched junction nucleotides: 15. The CDR3 is 18 residues long. Germline V CDR1 and CDR2: SGDLS, YYNGEE. The DNA for the CDR3 is TGTGCCAGCAGCGTAGCTCGCGAATCGAGACAGGGACCCTATGGCTACACCTTC. This translates into CASSVARESRQGPYGYTF.

This chain joins TRBV9 and TRBJ2-6; 11 positions match TRBD1. The CDR3 totals 18 residues. Germline V gives CDR1 SGDLS, CDR2 YYNGEE. V gave up 0 bases and J gave up 0 bases; unmatched junction bases: 2. DNA of the CDR3: TGTGCCAGCAGCGTAGAGGGACAGGGGGTCTCTGGGGCCAACGTCCTGACTTTC. This sequence encodes CASSVEGQGVSGANVLTF.

The chain employs TRBV19 and TRBJ2-6, with a possible D match to TRBD1 (6 bases). Trimming stripped 5 bases from V and 4 bases from J, with 21 bases between. Germline assignment: CDR1 LNHDA and CDR2 SQIVND (reference sequence). The CDR3 length is 18 residues. For the CDR3, the DNA is TGTGCCAGTAGTTTTGTCCTAACTGGGGGCCGGGGGGCCAACGTCCTGACTTTC. This translates into CASSFVLTGGRGANVLTF.

This chain joins TRBV23-1 and TRBJ2-5, with 8 bases lining up with TRBD2. TRBV23-1 is flagged as an ORF with uncertain function. V trimming: 8 bases; J trimming: 0 bases; junction bases outside the gene matches: 14. This CDR3 contains 17 residues. The CDR3 nucleotides read TGCGCCAGCGAAACCCAGCGGGGGCCAACCCACCAAGAGACCCAGTACTTC. As protein: CASETQRGPTHQETQYF.

This rearrangement joins TRBV7-6 to TRBJ2-3; D not resolved. The CDR3 consists of 17 residues. Trimming removed 5 bases from V and 1 base from J, with 19 bases in between. Germline values: CDR1 SGHVS, CDR2 FNYEAQ. The CDR3 loop is CASSDPTTTTGTDTQYF. The CDR3 DNA reads as TGTGCCAGCAGCGACCCTACTACTACCACTGGCACAGATACGCAGTATTTT.

The V call is TRBV6-5, the J call TRBJ1-3; D uncertain. Trimming left V 8 bases short and J 0 bases short, with 14 bases between. Germline CDR1 is MNHEY and CDR2 is SVGAGI. The CDR3 runs to 15 residues. CDR3 loop: CASLNTGSSGNTIYF. CDR3 coding DNA: TGTGCCAGCTTAAATACGGGGAGCTCTGGAAACACCATATATTTT.

This clone was found once. The rearrangement joins TRBV6-5 to TRBJ1-3; no reliable D call. The CDR3 runs to 11 residues. Germline V gives CDR1 MNHEY, CDR2 SVGAGI. V dropped 8 bases and J dropped 3 bases, with 5 bases sitting between them. The DNA for the CDR3 is TGTGCCAGCGAGAGTGGAAACACCATATATTTT. This translates into CASESGNTIYF.

The chain joins TRBV5-6 to TRBJ2-5; no firm D call. V lost 0 bases and J 5 bases, leaving 8 bases between the germline ends. From germline, CDR1 is SGHDT and CDR2 YYEEEE. There are 13 residues in the CDR3. The CDR3 nucleotides are TGTGCCAGCAGCTTGGGAGGTCCGGAGACCCAGTACTTC. Its translation: CASSLGGPETQYF.

This rearrangement joins TRBV5-1 to TRBJ2-1, with 9 bases that match TRBD2. Germline CDR1 is SGHRS and CDR2 is YFSETQ. The CDR3 totals 14 residues. Losses at the gene ends were 2 bases for V and 8 bases for J; bases not matched to a gene: 5. The CDR3 sequence: CASSLMVAGDEQFF. CDR3 sequence (DNA): TGCGCCAGCAGCTTAATGGTAGCGGGAGATGAGCAGTTCTTC.

The rearrangement uses TRBV21-1 and TRBJ2-5; the table gives TRBD2 as D, unverified against the DNA. TRBV21-1 is a documented pseudogene. The CDR3 contains 19 residues. CDR3 region: CASSKFQTSGGHRSLPVYF. The CDR3 nucleotides read TGTGCCAGCAGCAAATTCCAGACTAGCGGGGGGCACCGGAGTCTTCCAGTTTACTTC.

CDR3: CATSRGGDEQYF. The CDR3 nucleotides read TGTGCCACCAGCAGAGGGGGGGACGAGCAGTACTTC. This chain uses TRBV15 with TRBJ2-7, with D maybe TRBD2 (6 bases). The CDR3 is 12 residues long. The germline gives CDR1 LNHNV, CDR2 YYDKDF (reference sequence). Trimming stripped 1 base from V and 5 bases from J, with 6 bases between.